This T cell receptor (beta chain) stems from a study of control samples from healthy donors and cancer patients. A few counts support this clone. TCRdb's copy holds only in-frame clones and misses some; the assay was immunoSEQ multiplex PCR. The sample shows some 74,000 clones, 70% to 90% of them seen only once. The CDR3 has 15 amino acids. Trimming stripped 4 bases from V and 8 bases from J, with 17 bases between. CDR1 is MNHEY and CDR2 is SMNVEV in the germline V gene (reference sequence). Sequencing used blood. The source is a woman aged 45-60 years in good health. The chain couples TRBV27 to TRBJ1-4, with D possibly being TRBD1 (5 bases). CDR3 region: CASSSGTAPGEKLFF. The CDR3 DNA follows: TGTGCCAGCAGTTCCGGGACCGCTCCCGGGGAAAAACTGTTTTTT.